The 26 T cell receptor beta chains below all came from one sample that was sequenced in a study of circulating CD8 cells and anti-PD-1 response in melanoma. Live CD3+CD8+TCRalphabeta+ cells were sorted into four subsets by PD-1 and/or TIGIT. The QIAseq Immune Repertoire TCR panel built the libraries from roughly 16 ng of total RNA. TCRdb re-called the reads with MiXCR, one entry per CDR3 protein. The sample has under 1,500 distinct CDR3 sequences; approximately 10% are singletons. The sample was CD8+ T cells from PBMCs, taken at baseline or after one month of anti-PD-1 therapy (not recorded which). All receptors derive from a human donor with melanoma.

This clonotype counts as large (0.1 to 1%). This rearrangement joins TRBV27 to TRBJ2-7; 9 bases are a match to TRBD1. CDR3 length: 15 amino acids. With 3 bases clipped from V and 5 bases from J, the junction kept 8 bases outside the gene matches. In germline, CDR1 is MNHEY, CDR2 SMNVEV (reference sequence). The CDR3 loop is CASSLSQGAVHEQYF. The CDR3 DNA reads as TGTGCCAGCAGTTTGTCACAGGGGGCGGTCCACGAGCAGTACTTC.

By sample share, this clonotype is medium-sized (0.01 to 0.1%). This chain's CDR3 is CSVAGTPSNTGELFF. In DNA form, the CDR3 reads TGCAGCGTTGCCGGGACGCCTTCGAACACCGGGGAGCTGTTTTTT. The gene calls are TRBV29-1 and TRBJ2-2, with D perhaps assigned TRBD1 or TRBD2 (5 bases each). The CDR3 sequence is 15 residues long. The germline gives CDR1 SQVTM, CDR2 ANQGSEA. V was pared by 4 bases and J by 0 bases, with 12 bases between.

Sample share makes this clonotype large (0.1 to 1%). The rearrangement links TRBV6-6 to TRBJ1-2, with D perhaps matching TRBD1 (6 bases). V gave up 6 bases and J gave up 4 bases, with 12 bases separating them. Per the germline V gene, CDR1 is MNHNY and CDR2 is SVGAGI (reference sequence). The CDR3 sequence is 13 residues long. The CDR3, as DNA: TGTGCCAGCAGCCACGGGGACATCTATGGCTACACCTTC. It yields the protein CASSHGDIYGYTF.

This clonotype has just a few counts. A much larger clone differs by one base, so this may be a read error. The CDR3 DNA sequence: TGTGCCAGCAGCGAGAGGACTAGCGGGGGTGGAGATACGCAGTATTTT. Protein product: CASSERTSGGGDTQYF. The V gene is TRBV13, the J gene TRBJ2-3, with 13 bases identical to TRBD2. CDR1 and CDR2 (germline): PRHDT, FYEKMQ (reference sequence). V shed 5 bases and J 5 bases; nucleotides not matched to a gene: 7. There are 16 residues in the CDR3.

There are a few counts of this clonotype. A much larger clone differs from this one at a single base, so this may be a read error. The chain combines TRBV2 with TRBJ2-7; tentative D call: TRBD2 (5 bases). The CDR3 sequence is 15 residues long. Germline V gene lookup returns CDR1 SNHLY and CDR2 FYNNEI. The CDR3 sequence: CASGEEVSLNYEQYF. The CDR3 coding sequence is TGTGCCAGCGGTGAGGAGGTCAGCCTCAACTACGAGCAGTACTTC.

This clonotype was recorded a few times. The V call is TRBV2, the J call TRBJ2-7, with D uncertain. Germline-derived CDR1 and CDR2 are SNHLY and FYNNEI. V was trimmed by 2 bases and J by 2 bases, leaving 10 bases between them. This CDR3 is 14 amino acids long. This CDR3 reads CASSELSVAYEQYF. The CDR3 nucleotides read TGTGCCAGCAGTGAACTTTCAGTAGCCTACGAGCAGTACTTC.

Judged by abundance, this clonotype is medium-sized. This sequence joins TRBV7-6 and TRBJ2-7; D unresolved. Germline-derived CDR1 and CDR2 are SGHVS and FNYEAQ. Trimming took 1 base from V and 0 from J, leaving 4 bases between them. This CDR3 region has 13 residues. The CDR3 coding sequence is TGTGCCAGCAGCTTAGACCCCTCCTACGAGCAGTACTTC. Protein: CASSLDPSYEQYF.

The chain links TRBV20-1 to TRBJ2-7; D is ambiguous. V was shortened by 6 bases and J by 2 bases, with 11 bases between the two germline ends. Germline V gene lookup returns CDR1 DFQATT and CDR2 SNEGSKA (reference sequence). This CDR3 has 12 residues. CDR3 DNA: TGCAGTGCCGACCGCGGAACCTACGAGCAGTACTTC. Protein sequence: CSADRGTYEQYF.

This clonotype is deemed medium-sized. This chain joins TRBV20-1 and TRBJ2-1; TRBD1 or TRBD2 may be the D gene (5 bases each). The CDR3 loop spans 16 amino acids. The ends were cut back, 0 bases at V and 2 bases at J, with 14 bases in the middle. CDR1 and CDR2 from the germline V gene are DFQATT and SNEGSKA (reference sequence). The CDR3 region is CSARDLVGDAYNEQFF. In DNA, the CDR3 is TGCAGTGCTAGAGATCTGGTGGGGGACGCCTACAATGAGCAGTTCTTC.

This chain joins TRBV2 and TRBJ2-7; 12 nucleotides align to TRBD1. The CDR3 spans 15 residues. The germline gives CDR1 SNHLY, CDR2 FYNNEI. The trim removed 6 bases at V and 5 bases at J, leaving 8 bases unmatched. The CDR3, as DNA: TGTGCCAGCAGCGCGGGGACAGGGGGCGTTCACGAGCAGTACTTC. It yields the protein CASSAGTGGVHEQYF.

CDR3 bases: TGTGCCAGCAGCTTGGCGGGGGCAAGGGACGAGCAGTACTTC. Protein: CASSLAGARDEQYF. The chain combines TRBV5-5 with TRBJ2-7; either TRBD1 or TRBD2 may supply D (6 bases each). V was pared by 0 bases and J by 5 bases, with 12 bases between. The CDR3 is 14 residues long. Germline V gene data show CDR1 as SGHKS and CDR2 as YYEKEE (reference sequence).

This clonotype is termed large (0.1 to 1%). The genes are TRBV9 and TRBJ2-2; 8 bases fit TRBD1. Trimming took 3 bases from V and 0 from J; bases not matched to a gene: 10. The CDR3 sequence is 18 residues long. CDR1 SGDLS and CDR2 YYNGEE come from the germline V gene. The CDR3 sequence is CASSASPQGAANTGELFF. The CDR3 DNA sequence: TGTGCCAGCAGCGCTTCGCCCCAGGGGGCGGCGAACACCGGGGAGCTGTTTTTT.

This clonotype is deemed large. The V call is TRBV19, the J call TRBJ2-2; 7 bases align to TRBD1. Germline V CDR1 and CDR2: LNHDA, SQIVND (reference sequence). This CDR3 region has 14 residues. V lost 6 bases to trimming and J lost 0 bases; unmatched junction nucleotides: 1. This chain's CDR3 is CASSGTANTGELFF. CDR3 DNA sequence: TGTGCCAGTAGCGGGACAGCGAACACCGGGGAGCTGTTTTTT.

By share of the sample, this clonotype is large. This rearrangement joins TRBV4-3 to TRBJ2-7; D is perhaps TRBD2 (5 bases). V was shortened by 0 bases and J by 0 bases, with 12 bases between the two germline ends. Per the germline V gene, CDR1 is LGHNA and CDR2 is YSLEER. The CDR3 runs 16 residues. CDR3 loop: CASSQEASGSSYEQYF. In DNA form, the CDR3 reads TGCGCCAGCAGCCAAGAAGCCAGCGGTAGCTCCTACGAGCAGTACTTC.

This clonotype is large by share. The rearrangement joins TRBV19 to TRBJ2-7; D remains unclear. The CDR3 runs to 13 residues. The germline V and J ends were trimmed by 6 bases and 1 base, with 10 bases remaining between them. CDR1 and CDR2 from the germline V gene are LNHDA and SQIVND (reference sequence). The CDR3: CASSPGPSYEQYF. For the CDR3, the DNA is TGTGCCAGTAGCCCTGGACCGTCCTACGAGCAGTACTTC.

As regards this clonotype: Since no conserved phenylalanine or tryptophan closes the CDR3, a read error is the likely cause. The rearrangement joins TRBV2 to TRBJ2-7; D may be TRBD1 (6 bases). CDR1 is SNHLY, CDR2 FYNNEI, per germline. The CDR3 contains 14 residues. The V end lost 1 base, the J end lost 4 bases, and 11 bases lay between the germline ends. CDR3 amino acids: CASSEDGQSYEQYS. CDR3 nucleotides: TGTGCCAGCAGTGAAGACGGACAGTCATACGAGCAGTACTCC.

This clonotype qualifies as large. J is TRBJ2-1 and V is TRBV19; D could derive from TRBD1 or TRBD2 (6 bases each). Germline V gene sequence: CDR1 LNHDA, CDR2 SQIVND (reference sequence). The CDR3 has 13 residues. Trimming shortened V by 6 bases and J by 6 bases, and 12 bases separated the two germline ends. This chain's CDR3 is CASSGSGANEQFF. The CDR3 nucleotides read TGTGCCAGTAGCGGGTCGGGGGCCAATGAGCAGTTCTTC.

In this sample, this clonotype is large (0.1 to 1%). The J gene is TRBJ2-1, the V gene TRBV28; a weak D match, TRBD2 (5 bases). The CDR3 runs to 17 residues. V dropped 2 bases and J dropped 0 bases, with 14 bases sitting between them. Germline V gene sequence: CDR1 MDHEN, CDR2 SYDVKM. CDR3 amino acids: CASSLVPSGSSYNEQFF. The CDR3 nucleotides are TGTGCCAGCAGTTTAGTCCCCAGCGGTAGCTCCTACAATGAGCAGTTCTTC.

This clonotype turned up a few times. This rearrangement joins TRBV28 to TRBJ2-7; 10 positions agree with TRBD1. Trimming cost V 5 bases and J 3 bases; bases outside gene matches: 7. The length of the CDR3 is 15 residues. Germline-derived CDR1 and CDR2 are MDHEN and SYDVKM. CDR3 sequence (DNA): TGTGCCAGCAGTCTCTATCGGGACAGGGGCTACGAGCAGTACTTC. Amino acid sequence: CASSLYRDRGYEQYF.

This clonotype counts as large. The V gene is TRBV29-1, the J gene TRBJ2-3, with D perhaps TRBD2 (6 bases). Per the germline V gene, CDR1 is SQVTM and CDR2 is ANQGSEA. There are 13 residues in the CDR3. The V gene lost 4 bases and the J gene lost 4 bases, with 12 bases spanning the gap. CDR3 coding DNA: TGCAGCGTTGGGAGGGAGAGGTCAGATACGCAGTATTTT. It is translated as CSVGRERSDTQYF.

This clonotype has just a few counts. The V gene is TRBV4-3, the J gene TRBJ2-3; D unresolved. Trimming shortened V by 0 bases and J by 6 bases, and 10 bases separated the two germline ends. The CDR3 sequence is 14 residues long. Per germline, CDR1 LGHNA and CDR2 YSLEER. The CDR3 region is CASSQDRAIDTQYF. The CDR3 region has the DNA TGCGCCAGCAGCCAAGATCGGGCTATTGATACGCAGTATTTT.

This clonotype counts as medium-sized (0.01 to 0.1%). This chain links TRBV7-3 with TRBJ2-5; maybe TRBD1 (6 bases). Trimming shortened V by 3 bases and J by 1 base, and 9 bases separated the two germline ends. The CDR3 covers 14 residues. Germline V gene data show CDR1 as SGHTA and CDR2 as FQGTGA. Here the CDR3 reads CASSLTGIQETQYF. In DNA form, the CDR3 reads TGTGCCAGCAGCTTGACAGGTATCCAAGAGACCCAGTACTTC.

This clonotype rates as medium-sized. V and J are TRBV4-1 and TRBJ2-7; TRBD1 aligns across 7 bases. This CDR3 comprises 13 residues. V dropped 4 bases and J dropped 3; count of bases not matched to a gene: 3. Germline CDR1 and CDR2: MGHRA and YSYEKL. The CDR3 nucleotides are TGCGCCAGCAGCCCGGGACAGAGCTACGAGCAGTACTTC. Translated, it gives CASSPGQSYEQYF.

The genes are TRBV29-1 and TRBJ2-2, with D maybe TRBD2 (5 bases). This CDR3 comprises 13 residues. V gave up 6 bases and J gave up 6 bases, with 14 bases separating them. The germline V gene has CDR1 SQVTM and CDR2 ANQGSEA. The CDR3 DNA reads TGCAGCGTCGAACGGGGAAAGTCCGGGGAGCTGTTTTTT. Residues: CSVERGKSGELFF.

This clonotype was found a few times. The CDR3 DNA sequence: TGCGCCAGCAGCCAAGAGGGAGGGGCATCCGACGAGCAGTACTTC. This sequence encodes CASSQEGGASDEQYF. This sequence joins TRBV4-3 and TRBJ2-7, with 7 bases aligning to TRBD2. Germline V lookup: CDR1 LGHNA, CDR2 YSLEER. J was trimmed by 5 bases and V by 0 bases; bases with no gene match: 7. The CDR3 runs 15 residues.

By sample share, this clonotype is large. The V and J genes are TRBV19 and TRBJ1-4; D possibly corresponds to TRBD1 (5 bases). In germline, CDR1 is LNHDA, CDR2 SQIVND (reference sequence). V was shortened by 11 bases and J by 6 bases, with 13 bases between the two germline ends. The CDR3 length is 12 residues. Here the CDR3 DNA reads TGTGCCTCCCGGGACGGAGATGAAAAACTGTTTTTT. The encoded protein is CASRDGDEKLFF.